Presented here are 10 T cell receptor beta chains from one specimen sequenced in a study of T-cell memory formation after mild COVID-19 (dated by TCRdb to the early 2020s). The library was produced with 5' RACE. Sequenced using an Illumina NovaSeq 6000. Starting from the raw public reads, TCRdb applied fastp trimming at Q25, assembled clones with MiXCR and retained in-frame beta chains. Records with the same CDR3 protein are collapsed into one entry carrying the most frequent genes and DNA. The sample data list roughly 380,000 distinct CDR3 sequences, and over 25% of these were observed just once. The leading ten clones occupy roughly 13% of the sample. The sample taken for sequencing was PBMCs or a T cell subset sorted from them (not recorded which). These receptor sequences come from an adult woman who had mild COVID-19 (a few samples of this study predate the infection). The sample titles of this study are shuffled in the database, so cell type and time point are left out; the donor was told from shared clones.

The chain employs TRBV7-3 and TRBJ2-3; tentative D call: TRBD2 (5 bases). The V and J ends lost 5 bases and 9 bases respectively, with 15 bases between them. The CDR3 totals 13 residues. CDR1 is SGHTA, CDR2 FQGTGA, per germline. CDR3 protein: CASSPGKGETQYF. CDR3 DNA sequence: TGTGCCAGCAGCCCCGGGAAAGGAGAGACGCAGTATTTT.

Only a few counts were recorded for this clonotype. V and J are TRBV5-1 and TRBJ2-1, with 10 bases that match TRBD2. In germline, CDR1 is SGHRS, CDR2 YFSETQ. The CDR3 runs 17 residues. With V trimmed by 1 base and J by 3 bases, 7 bases remained unmatched. The CDR3 DNA is TGCGCCAGCAGCTTGTTCGGCGCTAGCGGGGGCTACAATGAGCAGTTCTTC. Amino acids: CASSLFGASGGYNEQFF.

This clonotype came up a few times. Relative to the germline gene, one junction end is altered; a read error may explain this. This chain uses TRBV7-7 with TRBJ2-5; 8 bases agree with TRBD1. This CDR3 comprises 14 residues. Germline V gene sequence: CDR1 SSHAT, CDR2 FNYEAQ (reference sequence). For the CDR3, the DNA is TGTGCTAGCAGCCCCAGGACAGGGAAAGAGACCCAGTACTTC. It codes for CASSPRTGKETQYF.

The chain employs TRBV4-1 and TRBJ2-3; 9 positions match TRBD2. The V gene's germline CDR1 is MGHRA and CDR2 YSYEKL. Trimming cost V 5 bases and J 0 bases; bases outside gene matches: 12. The length of the CDR3 is 18 residues. The CDR3 bases are TGCGCCAGCAGCTTTCGTTTAGCGGGGGTGACTAGCACAGATACGCAGTATTTT. Amino acid sequence: CASSFRLAGVTSTDTQYF.

This clonotype was detected a few times. CDR3 sequence (DNA): TGTGCCAGTACCGCACGCAGACAGTGGGGCATCACTGAAGCTTTCTTT. Translating gives CASTARRQWGITEAFF. The chain recombines TRBV19 with TRBJ1-1, with D possibly TRBD1 on 5 matching bases. The CDR3 spans 16 residues. Deletions cut 7 bases from V and 4 bases from J, with 22 bases between. Germline V CDR1 and CDR2: LNHDA, SQIVND (reference sequence).

This clonotype has a handful of counts. The chain has TRBV6-6 and TRBJ2-5; TRBD2 matches 9 bases. The CDR3 length is 14 residues. The ends lost 9 bases at V and 2 bases at J; junction bases unmatched: 7. Germline CDR1 MNHNY, CDR2 SVGAGI (reference sequence). The CDR3 DNA follows: TGTGCCAGTAAGCGGGGGGCTCAGCAAGAGACCCAGTACTTC. The encoded protein is CASKRGAQQETQYF.

The rearrangement joins TRBV7-9 to TRBJ1-3; no reliable D call. Germline V gene data show CDR1 as SEHNR and CDR2 as FQNEAQ (reference sequence). The V end was cut by 3 bases, the J end by 4 bases, with 10 bases between. The CDR3 runs 14 residues. The CDR3 here is CASSFDLRGNTIYF. The CDR3 nucleotides are TGTGCCAGCAGCTTCGACCTACGCGGAAACACCATATATTTT.

The chain recombines TRBV6-2 or TRBV6-3 with TRBJ2-1; 7 bases line up with TRBD1. V gave up 2 bases and J gave up 4 bases; unmatched junction bases: 8. Looked up from germline, CDR1 is MNHEY and CDR2 is SVGEGT. This CDR3 spans 16 amino acids. CDR3 protein: CASSYDDRERYNEQFF. The CDR3 bases are TGTGCCAGCAGTTACGACGACAGGGAAAGGTACAATGAGCAGTTCTTC.

This chain joins TRBV20-1 and TRBJ2-7; 7 positions agree with TRBD1. The trim removed 4 bases at V and 2 bases at J, leaving 8 bases unmatched. Germline loops: CDR1 DFQATT, CDR2 SNEGSKA (reference sequence). The CDR3 length is 14 residues. The CDR3 region has the DNA TGCAGTGCTATGGACGGACAGGTTCCCTACGAGCAGTACTTC. Translated, it gives CSAMDGQVPYEQYF.

V is TRBV25-1 and J is TRBJ1-1, with 7 bases fitting TRBD1. The CDR3 covers 14 residues. The V gene's germline CDR1 is MGHDK and CDR2 SYGVNS. V shed 4 bases and J 6 bases; nucleotides not matched to a gene: 8. The CDR3 sequence: CASSADRPRAEAFF. In DNA, the CDR3 is TGTGCCAGCAGTGCGGACAGGCCGAGGGCTGAAGCTTTCTTT.